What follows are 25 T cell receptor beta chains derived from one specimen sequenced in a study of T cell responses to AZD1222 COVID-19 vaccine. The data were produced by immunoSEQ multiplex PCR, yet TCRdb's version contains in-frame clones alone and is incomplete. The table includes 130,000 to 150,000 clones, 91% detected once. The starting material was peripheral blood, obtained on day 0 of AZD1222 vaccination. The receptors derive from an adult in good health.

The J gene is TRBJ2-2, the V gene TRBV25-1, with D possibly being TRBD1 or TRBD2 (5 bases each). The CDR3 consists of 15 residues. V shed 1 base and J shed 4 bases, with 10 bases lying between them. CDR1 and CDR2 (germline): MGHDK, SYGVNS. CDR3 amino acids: CASSESGTLTGELFF. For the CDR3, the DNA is TGTGCCAGCAGTGAATCCGGGACCCTCACCGGGGAGCTGTTTTTT.

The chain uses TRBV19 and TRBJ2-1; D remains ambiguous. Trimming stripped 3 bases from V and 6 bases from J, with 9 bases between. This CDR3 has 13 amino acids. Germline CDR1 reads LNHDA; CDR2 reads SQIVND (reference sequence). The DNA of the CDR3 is TGTGCCAGTAGTATTCTTGTCGGCAATGAGCAGTTCTTC. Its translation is CASSILVGNEQFF.

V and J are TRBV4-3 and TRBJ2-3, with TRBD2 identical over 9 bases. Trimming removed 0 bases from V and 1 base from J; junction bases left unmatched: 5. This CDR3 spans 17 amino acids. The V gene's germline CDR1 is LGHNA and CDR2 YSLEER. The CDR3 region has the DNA TGCGCCAGCAGCCAAGACCTAGCGGGATCGGGCACAGATACGCAGTATTTT. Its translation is CASSQDLAGSGTDTQYF.

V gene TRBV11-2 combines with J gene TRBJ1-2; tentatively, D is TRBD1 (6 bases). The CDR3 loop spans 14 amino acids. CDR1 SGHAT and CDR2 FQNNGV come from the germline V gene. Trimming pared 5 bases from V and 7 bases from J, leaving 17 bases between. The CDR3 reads CASSSFQDRFGYTF. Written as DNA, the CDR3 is TGTGCCAGCAGCAGTTTCCAGGACAGATTTGGCTACACCTTC. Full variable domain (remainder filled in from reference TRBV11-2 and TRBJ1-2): EAGVAQSPRYKIIEKRQSVAFWCNPISGHATLYWYQQILGQGPKLLIQFQNNGVVDDSQLPKDRFSAERLKGVDSTLKIQPAKLEDSAVYLCASSSFQDRFGYTFGSGTRLTVV.

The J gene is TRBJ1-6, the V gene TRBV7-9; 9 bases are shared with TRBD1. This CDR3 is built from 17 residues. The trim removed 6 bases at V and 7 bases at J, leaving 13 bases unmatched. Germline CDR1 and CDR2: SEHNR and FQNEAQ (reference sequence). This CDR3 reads CASSHRDREGMNSPLHF. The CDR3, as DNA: TGTGCCAGCAGTCACCGGGACAGGGAAGGTATGAATTCACCCCTCCACTTT.

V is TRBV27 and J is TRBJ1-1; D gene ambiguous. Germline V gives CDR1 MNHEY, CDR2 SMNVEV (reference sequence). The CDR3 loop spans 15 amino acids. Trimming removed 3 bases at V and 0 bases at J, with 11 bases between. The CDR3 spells CASSFLSGLNTEAFF. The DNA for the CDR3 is TGTGCCAGCAGTTTTTTATCGGGTCTGAACACTGAAGCTTTCTTT.

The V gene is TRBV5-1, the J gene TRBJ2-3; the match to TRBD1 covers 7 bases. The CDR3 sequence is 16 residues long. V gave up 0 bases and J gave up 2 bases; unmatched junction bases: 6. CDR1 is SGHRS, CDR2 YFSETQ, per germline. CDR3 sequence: CASSLEGGLFTDTQYF. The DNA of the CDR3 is TGCGCCAGCAGCTTGGAAGGGGGCCTTTTCACAGATACGCAGTATTTT.

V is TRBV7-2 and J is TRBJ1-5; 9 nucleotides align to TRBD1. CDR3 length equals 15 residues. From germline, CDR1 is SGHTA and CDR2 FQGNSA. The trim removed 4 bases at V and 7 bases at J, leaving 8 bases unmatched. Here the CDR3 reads CASSSGTGMPQPQHF. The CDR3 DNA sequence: TGTGCCAGCAGCTCAGGGACAGGGATGCCCCAGCCCCAGCATTTT.

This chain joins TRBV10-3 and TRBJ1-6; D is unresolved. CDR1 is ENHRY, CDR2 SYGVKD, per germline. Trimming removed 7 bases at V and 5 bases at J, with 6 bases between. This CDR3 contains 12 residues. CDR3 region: CAIKNNNSPLHF. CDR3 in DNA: TGTGCCATCAAGAACAATAATTCACCCCTCCACTTT.

The CDR3 is CASSQGRAARDRTDTQYF. The CDR3 nucleotides are TGTGCCAGCAGCCAAGGACGGGCGGCCCGGGATCGCACAGATACGCAGTATTTT. The chain joins TRBV4-2 to TRBJ2-3; tentatively, D is TRBD2 (5 bases). Germline lookup yields CDR1 LGHNA and CDR2 YNFKEQ. Trimming shortened V by 1 base and J by 1 base, and 18 bases separated the two germline ends. This CDR3 has 18 amino acids.

CDR3 in amino acids: CASRRQAYSNQPQHF. The CDR3 DNA sequence: TGTGCCAGCAGACGACAAGCGTATAGCAATCAGCCCCAGCATTTT. The chain links TRBV6-6 to TRBJ1-5; D remains ambiguous. V was trimmed by 6 bases and J by 0 bases, leaving 12 bases between them. CDR3 length equals 15 residues. Germline V CDR1 and CDR2: MNHNY, SVGAGI (reference sequence).

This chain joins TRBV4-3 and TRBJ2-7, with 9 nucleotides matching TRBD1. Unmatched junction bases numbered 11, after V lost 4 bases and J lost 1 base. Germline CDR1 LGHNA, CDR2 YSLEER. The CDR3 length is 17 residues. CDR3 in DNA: TGCGCCAGCAGCCCAAAAGGGACGGGACAGGGTTCCTACGAGCAGTACTTC. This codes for CASSPKGTGQGSYEQYF.

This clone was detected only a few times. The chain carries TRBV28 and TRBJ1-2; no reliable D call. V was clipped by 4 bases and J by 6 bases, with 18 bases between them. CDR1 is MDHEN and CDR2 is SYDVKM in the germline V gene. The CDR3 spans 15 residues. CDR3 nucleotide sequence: TGTGCCAGCAGTTATATCCAACCAGATGGGGATGGCTACACCTTC. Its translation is CASSYIQPDGDGYTF.

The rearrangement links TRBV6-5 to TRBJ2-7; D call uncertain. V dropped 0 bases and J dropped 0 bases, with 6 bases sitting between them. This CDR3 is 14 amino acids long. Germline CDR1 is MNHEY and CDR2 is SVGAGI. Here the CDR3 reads CASSYSGPSYEQYF. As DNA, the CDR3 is TGTGCCAGCAGTTACTCCGGACCCTCCTACGAGCAGTACTTC.

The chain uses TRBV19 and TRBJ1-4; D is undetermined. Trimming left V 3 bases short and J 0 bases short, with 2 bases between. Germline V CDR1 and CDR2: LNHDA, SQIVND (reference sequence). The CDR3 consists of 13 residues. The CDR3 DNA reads TGTGCCAGTAGTATTGCAACTAATGAAAAACTGTTTTTT. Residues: CASSIATNEKLFF.

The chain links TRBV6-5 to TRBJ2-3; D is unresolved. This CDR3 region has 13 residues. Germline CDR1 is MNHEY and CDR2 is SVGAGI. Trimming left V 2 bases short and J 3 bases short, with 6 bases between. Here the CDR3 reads CASSYVGTDTQYF. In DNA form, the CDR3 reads TGTGCCAGCAGTTACGTCGGTACAGATACGCAGTATTTT.

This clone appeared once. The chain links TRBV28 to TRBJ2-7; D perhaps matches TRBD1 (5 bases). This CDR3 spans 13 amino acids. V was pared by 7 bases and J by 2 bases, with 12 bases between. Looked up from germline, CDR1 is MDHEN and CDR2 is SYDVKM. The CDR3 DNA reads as TGTGCCAGCACCTCGGACACTACCTACGAGCAGTACTTC. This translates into CASTSDTTYEQYF.

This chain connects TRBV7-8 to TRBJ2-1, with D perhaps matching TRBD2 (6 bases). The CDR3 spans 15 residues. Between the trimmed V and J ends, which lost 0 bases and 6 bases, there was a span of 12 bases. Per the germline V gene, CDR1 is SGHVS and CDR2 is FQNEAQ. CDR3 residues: CASSLATSKRNEQFF. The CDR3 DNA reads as TGTGCCAGCAGCTTAGCTACTAGCAAGCGCAATGAGCAGTTCTTC.

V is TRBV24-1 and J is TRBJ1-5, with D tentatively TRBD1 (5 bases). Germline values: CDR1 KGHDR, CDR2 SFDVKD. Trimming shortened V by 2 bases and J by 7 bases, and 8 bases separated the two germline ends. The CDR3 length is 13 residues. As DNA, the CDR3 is TGTGCCACCAGTGATTCGGGACGCCAGCCCCAGCATTTT. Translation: CATSDSGRQPQHF.

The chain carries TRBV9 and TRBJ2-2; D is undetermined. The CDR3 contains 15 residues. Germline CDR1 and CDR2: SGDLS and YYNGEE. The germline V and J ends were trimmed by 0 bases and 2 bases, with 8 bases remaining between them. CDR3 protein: CASSVVTDNTGELFF. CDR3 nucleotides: TGTGCCAGCAGCGTAGTAACAGATAACACCGGGGAGCTGTTTTTT. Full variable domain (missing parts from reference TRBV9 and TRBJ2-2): DSGVTQTPKHLITATGQRVTLRCSPRSGDLSVYWYQQSLDQGLQFLIQYYNGEERAKGNILERFSAQQFPDLHSELNLSSLELGDSALYFCASSVVTDNTGELFFGEGSRLTVL.

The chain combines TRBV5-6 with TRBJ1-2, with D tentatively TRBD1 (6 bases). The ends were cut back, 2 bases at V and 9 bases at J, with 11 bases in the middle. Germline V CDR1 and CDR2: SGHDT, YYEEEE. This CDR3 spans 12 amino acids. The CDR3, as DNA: TGTGCCAGCAGCTTCAACAGGGTTAGCTACACCTTC. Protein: CASSFNRVSYTF. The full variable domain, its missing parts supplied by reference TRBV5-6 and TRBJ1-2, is DAGVTQSPTHLIKTRGQQVTLRCSPKSGHDTVSWYQQALGQGPQFIFQYYEEEERQRGNFPDRFSGHQFPNYSSELNVNALLLGDSALYLCASSFNRVSYTFGSGTRLTVV.

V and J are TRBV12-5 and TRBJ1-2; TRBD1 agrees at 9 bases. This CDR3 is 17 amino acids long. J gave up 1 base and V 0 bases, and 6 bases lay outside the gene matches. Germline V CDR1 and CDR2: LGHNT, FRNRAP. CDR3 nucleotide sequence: TGTGCTAGTGGTTTGGTTTTTTGGGACAGGGATAACTATGGCTACACCTTC. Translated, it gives CASGLVFWDRDNYGYTF.

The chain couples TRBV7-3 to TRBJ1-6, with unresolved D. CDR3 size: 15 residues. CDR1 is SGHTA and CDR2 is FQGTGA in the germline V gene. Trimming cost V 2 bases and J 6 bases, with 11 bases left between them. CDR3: CASSLYDRLNSPLHF. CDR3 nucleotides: TGTGCCAGCAGCTTATATGACCGACTTAATTCACCCCTCCACTTT.

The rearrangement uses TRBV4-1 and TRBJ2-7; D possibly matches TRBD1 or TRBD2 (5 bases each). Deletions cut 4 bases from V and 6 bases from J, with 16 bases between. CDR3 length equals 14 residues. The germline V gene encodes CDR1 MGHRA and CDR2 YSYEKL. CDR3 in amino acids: CASSPGLLGGEQYF. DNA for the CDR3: TGCGCCAGCAGCCCGGGGCTGCTTGGGGGCGAGCAGTACTTC.

The CDR3 loop is CASSSPWALNEKLFF. The CDR3 DNA follows: TGTGCCAGCAGCTCTCCGTGGGCCCTAAATGAAAAACTGTTTTTT. The V and J genes are TRBV11-2 and TRBJ1-4, with unresolved D. This CDR3 spans 15 amino acids. Trimming left V 4 bases short and J 5 bases short, with 14 bases between. In germline, CDR1 is SGHAT, CDR2 FQNNGV.